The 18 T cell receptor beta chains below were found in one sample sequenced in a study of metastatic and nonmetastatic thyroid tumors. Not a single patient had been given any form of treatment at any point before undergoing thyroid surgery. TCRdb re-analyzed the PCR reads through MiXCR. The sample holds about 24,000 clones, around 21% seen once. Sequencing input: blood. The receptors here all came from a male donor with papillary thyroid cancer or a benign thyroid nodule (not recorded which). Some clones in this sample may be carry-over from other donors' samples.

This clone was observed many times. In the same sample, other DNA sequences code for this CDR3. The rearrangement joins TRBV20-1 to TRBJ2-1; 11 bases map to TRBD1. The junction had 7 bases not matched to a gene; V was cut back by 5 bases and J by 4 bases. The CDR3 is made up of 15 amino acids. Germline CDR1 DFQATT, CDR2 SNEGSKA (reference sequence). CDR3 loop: CSAGGTGGFYNEQFF. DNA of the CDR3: TGCAGTGCTGGAGGGACAGGGGGGTTTTACAATGAGCAGTTCTTC.

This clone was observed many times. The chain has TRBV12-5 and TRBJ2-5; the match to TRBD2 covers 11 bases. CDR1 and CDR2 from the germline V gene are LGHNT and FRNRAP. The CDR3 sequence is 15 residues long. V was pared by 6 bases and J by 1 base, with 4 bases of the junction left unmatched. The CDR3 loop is CASGLGLAVQETQYF. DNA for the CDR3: TGTGCTAGTGGACTGGGACTAGCGGTCCAAGAGACCCAGTACTTC.

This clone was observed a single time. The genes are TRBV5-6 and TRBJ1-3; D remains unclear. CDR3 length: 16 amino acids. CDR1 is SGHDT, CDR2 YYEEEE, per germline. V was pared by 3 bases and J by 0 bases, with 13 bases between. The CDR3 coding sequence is TGTGCCAGCAGCTGGGGAGTGGCGTTCTCTGGAAACACCATATATTTT. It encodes CASSWGVAFSGNTIYF.

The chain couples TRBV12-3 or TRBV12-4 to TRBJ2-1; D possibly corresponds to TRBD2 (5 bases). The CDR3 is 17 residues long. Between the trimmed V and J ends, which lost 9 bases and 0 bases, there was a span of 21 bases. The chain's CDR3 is CARTPRGGLSSYNEQFF. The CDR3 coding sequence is TGTGCCAGAACCCCTCGGGGTGGGTTGAGCTCCTACAATGAGCAGTTCTTC.

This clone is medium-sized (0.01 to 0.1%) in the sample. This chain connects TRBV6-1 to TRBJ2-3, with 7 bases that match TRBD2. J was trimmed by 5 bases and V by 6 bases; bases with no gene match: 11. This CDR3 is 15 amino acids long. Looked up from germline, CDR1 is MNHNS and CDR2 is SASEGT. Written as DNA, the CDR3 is TGTGCCAGCAGGGGGAGGGAAAAGGTCGGAGATACGCAGTATTTT. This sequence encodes CASRGREKVGDTQYF.

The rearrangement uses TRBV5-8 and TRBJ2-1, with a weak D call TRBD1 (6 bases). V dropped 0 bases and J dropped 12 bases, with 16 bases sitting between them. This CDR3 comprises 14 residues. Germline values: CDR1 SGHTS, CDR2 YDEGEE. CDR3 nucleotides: TGTGCCAGCAGCTTGGCCGGTGGGGGCAGCAGGCAGTTCTTC. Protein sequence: CASSLAGGGSRQFF.

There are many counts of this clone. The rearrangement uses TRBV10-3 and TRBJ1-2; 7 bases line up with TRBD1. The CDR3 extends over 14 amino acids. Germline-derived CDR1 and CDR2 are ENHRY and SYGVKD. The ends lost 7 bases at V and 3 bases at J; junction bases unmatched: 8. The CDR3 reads CAITPHDRDYGYTF. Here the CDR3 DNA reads TGTGCCATCACCCCCCACGACAGGGACTATGGCTACACCTTC.

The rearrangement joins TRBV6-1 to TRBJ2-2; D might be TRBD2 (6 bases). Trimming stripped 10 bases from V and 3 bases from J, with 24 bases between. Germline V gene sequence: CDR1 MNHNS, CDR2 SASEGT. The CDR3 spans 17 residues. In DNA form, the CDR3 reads TGTGCCATCAGCCCTCCGCGCCGGGAGCCGGACACCGGGGAGCTGTTTTTT. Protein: CAISPPRREPDTGELFF.

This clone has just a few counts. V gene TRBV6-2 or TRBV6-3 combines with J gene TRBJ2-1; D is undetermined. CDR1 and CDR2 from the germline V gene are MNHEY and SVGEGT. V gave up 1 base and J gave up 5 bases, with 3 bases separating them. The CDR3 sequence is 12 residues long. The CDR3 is CASSYFNNEQFF. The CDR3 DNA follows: TGTGCCAGCAGTTACTTTAACAATGAGCAGTTCTTC.

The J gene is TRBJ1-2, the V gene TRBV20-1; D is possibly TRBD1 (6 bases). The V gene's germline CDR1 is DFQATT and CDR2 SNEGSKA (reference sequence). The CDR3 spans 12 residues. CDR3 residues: CRPQGANYGYTF. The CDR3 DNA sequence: TGCAGACCACAGGGAGCTAACTATGGCTACACCTTC.

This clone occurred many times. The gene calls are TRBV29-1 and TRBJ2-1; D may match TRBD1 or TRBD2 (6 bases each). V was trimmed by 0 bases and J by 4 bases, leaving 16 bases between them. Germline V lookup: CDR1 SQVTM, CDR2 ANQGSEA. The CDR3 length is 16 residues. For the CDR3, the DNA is TGCAGCGTTGAAGATAGGAAGGGGGGATCATACAATGAGCAGTTCTTC. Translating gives CSVEDRKGGSYNEQFF.

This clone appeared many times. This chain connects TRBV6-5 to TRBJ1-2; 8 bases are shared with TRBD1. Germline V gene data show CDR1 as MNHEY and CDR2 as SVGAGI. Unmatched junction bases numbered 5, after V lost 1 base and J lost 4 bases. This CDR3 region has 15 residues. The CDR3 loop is CASSYLGQAIYGYTF. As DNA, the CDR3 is TGTGCCAGCAGTTACTTGGGACAGGCGATCTATGGCTACACCTTC.

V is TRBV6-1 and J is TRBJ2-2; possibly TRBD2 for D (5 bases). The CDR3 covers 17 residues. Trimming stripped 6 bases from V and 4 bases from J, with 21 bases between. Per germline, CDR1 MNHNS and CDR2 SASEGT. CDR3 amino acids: CASRSPGVWDPTGELFF. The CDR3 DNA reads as TGTGCCAGCAGGTCCCCCGGGGTTTGGGATCCCACCGGGGAGCTGTTTTTT.

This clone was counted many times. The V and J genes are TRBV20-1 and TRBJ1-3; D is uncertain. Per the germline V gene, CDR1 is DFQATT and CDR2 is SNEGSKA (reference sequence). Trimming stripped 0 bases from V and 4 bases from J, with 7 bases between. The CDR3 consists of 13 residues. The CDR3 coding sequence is TGCAGTGCTAGAGATCATCTCGGAAACACCATATATTTT. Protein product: CSARDHLGNTIYF.

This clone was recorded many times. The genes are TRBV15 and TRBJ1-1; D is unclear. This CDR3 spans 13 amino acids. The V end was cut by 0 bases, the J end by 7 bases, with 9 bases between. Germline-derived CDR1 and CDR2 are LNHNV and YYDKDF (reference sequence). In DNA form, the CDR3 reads TGTGCCACCAGCAGAGATGAGTCGCTTGAAGCTTTCTTT. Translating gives CATSRDESLEAFF.

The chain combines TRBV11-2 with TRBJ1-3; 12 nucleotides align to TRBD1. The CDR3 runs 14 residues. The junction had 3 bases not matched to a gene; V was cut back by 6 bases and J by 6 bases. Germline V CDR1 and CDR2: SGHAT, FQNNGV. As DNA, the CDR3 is TGTGCCAGCAGGGGACAGGGGGCGGTAAACACCATATATTTT. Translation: CASRGQGAVNTIYF.

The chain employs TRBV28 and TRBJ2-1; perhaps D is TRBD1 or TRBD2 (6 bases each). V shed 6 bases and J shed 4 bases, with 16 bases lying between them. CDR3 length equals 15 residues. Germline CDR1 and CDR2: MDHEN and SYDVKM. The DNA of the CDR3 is TGTGCCAGCAGCCCTCGGGGGCGTAGATACAATGAGCAGTTCTTC. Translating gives CASSPRGRRYNEQFF. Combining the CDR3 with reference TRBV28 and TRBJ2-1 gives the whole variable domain DVKVTQSSRYLVKRTGEKVFLECVQDMDHENMFWYRQDPGLGLRLIYFSYDVKMKEKGDIPEGYSVSREKKERFSLILESASTNQTSMYLCASSPRGRRYNEQFFGPGTRLTVL.

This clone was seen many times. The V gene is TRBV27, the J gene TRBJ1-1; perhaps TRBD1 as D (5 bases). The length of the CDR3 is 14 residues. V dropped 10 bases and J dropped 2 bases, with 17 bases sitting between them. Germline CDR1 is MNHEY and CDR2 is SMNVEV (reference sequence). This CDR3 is CATQLYGGNTEAFF. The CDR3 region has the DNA TGTGCCACCCAGTTATACGGGGGAAACACTGAAGCTTTCTTT.